These T cell receptor beta chains were read from a single sample in a study of blood T cell repertoires in COVID-19. The assay was immunoSEQ multiplex PCR, and TCRdb's table has in-frame clones only and misses some. The sample shows tens of thousands of clones, approximately 90% of them seen only once. Sequences were obtained from peripheral blood. These receptors all stem from a human donor in a cohort sampled during active COVID-19. The CDR3 runs from the conserved cysteine through the conserved F or W. The D gene is left open where the match is weak. Size is stated for part of the rows, as once, few or many counts, or as a class when the clone is expanded.

CDR3: CASSPQAGVNEQYF
DNA: TGTGCCAGCTCACCACAAGCGGGAGTCAACGAGCAGTACTTC
J: TRBJ2-7
size: .
D: TRBD2
V: TRBV18

CDR3: CASRRRDSGANVLTF
DNA: TGTGCCAGCAGGAGACGGGACTCTGGGGCCAACGTCCTGACTTTC
J: TRBJ2-6
size: few
D: .
V: TRBV28

CDR3: CASSRPRAPGLQETQYF
DNA: TGTGCCAGCAGCCGACCTCGAGCACCGGGACTCCAAGAGACCCAGTACTTC
J: TRBJ2-5
size: .
D: .
V: TRBV7-9

CDR3: CASSLVSEVEQYF
DNA: TGTGCCAGCAGCTTAGTATCCGAGGTCGAGCAGTACTTC
J: TRBJ2-7
size: .
D: .
V: TRBV11-2

CDR3: CAISASGGLNPDEQFF
DNA: TGTGCCATCAGTGCATCAGGGGGCCTTAACCCCGATGAGCAGTTCTTC
J: TRBJ2-1
size: .
D: TRBD1
V: TRBV10-3

CDR3: CASSPGQGNTEAFF
DNA: TGCGCCAGCAGCCCTGGACAGGGGAACACTGAAGCTTTCTTT
J: TRBJ1-1
size: .
D: TRBD1
V: TRBV4-3

CDR3: CASTLGGLADYEQYF
DNA: TGTGCCAGCACTCTGGGTGGACTAGCGGATTACGAGCAGTACTTC
J: TRBJ2-7
size: .
D: TRBD2
V: TRBV2

CDR3: CASSQLGTGVYKSGNTIYF
DNA: TGTGCCAGCAGCCAATTGGGGACAGGGGTATACAAGTCTGGAAACACCATATATTTT
J: TRBJ1-3
size: .
D: TRBD1
V: TRBV3-1/TRBV3-2

CDR3: CASSLNRQGAGNNEQFF
DNA: TGTGCCAGCAGTTTAAACCGGCAGGGGGCGGGAAACAATGAGCAGTTCTTC
J: TRBJ2-1
size: once
D: TRBD1
V: TRBV28

CDR3: CASSKQVPSGRAGDTDTQYF
DNA: TGTGCCAGCAGCAAACAGGTTCCTAGCGGGAGGGCCGGTGACACAGATACGCAGTATTTT
J: TRBJ2-3
size: .
D: .
V: TRBV21-1

CDR3: CASSLAGGELTYEQYF
DNA: TGTGCCAGCAGCTTAGCAGGCGGGGAACTAACCTACGAGCAGTACTTC
J: TRBJ2-7
size: .
D: .
V: TRBV7-2

CDR3: CASSLSSRGGRGSGTEAFF
DNA: TGTGCCAGCAGTTTATCATCGCGGGGAGGTCGGGGGTCTGGCACTGAAGCTTTCTTT
J: TRBJ1-1
size: .
D: .
V: TRBV27

CDR3: CASSTNTQYF
DNA: TGTGCCAGCAGTACTAATACGCAGTATTTT
J: TRBJ2-3
size: .
D: .
V: TRBV5-5

CDR3: CASSPGGVSSFIAKNIQYF
DNA: TGTGCCAGCAGCCCCGGGGGGGTCAGCTCCTTCATAGCCAAAAACATTCAGTACTTC
J: TRBJ2-4
size: .
D: TRBD2
V: TRBV7-9

CDR3: CASSPPGIAHTGELFF
DNA: TGTGCCAGCTCACCACCGGGGATAGCGCACACCGGGGAGCTGTTTTTT
J: TRBJ2-2
size: .
D: .
V: TRBV18

CDR3: CASGGGGGQPQHF
DNA: TGTGCCAGTGGCGGCGGGGGAGGGCAGCCCCAGCATTTT
J: TRBJ1-5
size: .
D: .
V: TRBV2

CDR3: CASGRTGGGGETQYF
DNA: TGCGCCAGCGGCAGAACAGGGGGCGGCGGAGAGACCCAGTACTTC
J: TRBJ2-5
size: .
D: TRBD1
V: TRBV4-1

CDR3: CASSPGGPGEQYF
DNA: TGTGCCAGCAGTCCCGGGGGGCCGGGGGAGCAGTACTTC
J: TRBJ2-7
size: .
D: .
V: TRBV28

CDR3: CASSEVAGGPNSNYGYTF
DNA: TGTGCCAGCAGTGAAGTAGCAGGGGGCCCTAATTCTAACTATGGCTACACCTTC
J: TRBJ1-2
size: .
D: TRBD1
V: TRBV6-1

CDR3: CASSLVADQETQYF
DNA: TGTGCCAGCAGTTTAGTTGCGGACCAAGAGACCCAGTACTTC
J: TRBJ2-5
size: medium-sized
D: .
V: TRBV28

CDR3: CASSLTVTSTDTQYF
DNA: TGTGCCAGCAGCTTGACGGTGACTAGCACAGATACGCAGTATTTT
J: TRBJ2-3
size: once
D: .
V: TRBV7-3

CDR3: CASSLDGMSYNEQFF
DNA: TGTGCCAGCAGCTTAGACGGGATGTCCTACAATGAGCAGTTCTTC
J: TRBJ2-1
size: .
D: .
V: TRBV11-3

CDR3: CASSLDQGSKFF
DNA: TGTGCCAGCAGCCTTGACCAAGGGAGCAAGTTCTTC
J: TRBJ2-1
size: .
D: .
V: TRBV7-8

CDR3: CASSYLSGGKGDTQYF
DNA: TGTGCCAGCAGTTATTTATCTGGCGGGAAGGGAGATACGCAGTATTTT
J: TRBJ2-3
size: .
D: .
V: TRBV6-5

CDR3: CASSRQGRMNTEAFF
DNA: TGTGCCAGCAGCCGACAGGGACGGATGAACACTGAAGCTTTCTTT
J: TRBJ1-1
size: once
D: TRBD1
V: TRBV14